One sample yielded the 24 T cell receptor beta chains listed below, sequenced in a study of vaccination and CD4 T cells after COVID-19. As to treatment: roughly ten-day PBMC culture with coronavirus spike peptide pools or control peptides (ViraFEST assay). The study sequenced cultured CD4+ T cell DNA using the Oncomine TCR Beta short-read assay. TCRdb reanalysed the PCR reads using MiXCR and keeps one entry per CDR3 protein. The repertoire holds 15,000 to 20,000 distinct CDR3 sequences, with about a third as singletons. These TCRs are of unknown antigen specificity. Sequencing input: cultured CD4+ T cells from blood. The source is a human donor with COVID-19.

CDR3 protein: CSARGGVGEAEAFF. DNA of the CDR3: TGCAGTGCTAGAGGGGGGGTCGGAGAGGCTGAAGCTTTCTTT. The genes are TRBV20-1 and TRBJ1-1, with D tentatively TRBD1 (5 bases). The CDR3 length is 14 residues. The germline V and J ends were trimmed by 1 base and 6 bases, with 15 bases remaining between them. Germline V gene data show CDR1 as DFQATT and CDR2 as SNEGSKA (reference sequence).

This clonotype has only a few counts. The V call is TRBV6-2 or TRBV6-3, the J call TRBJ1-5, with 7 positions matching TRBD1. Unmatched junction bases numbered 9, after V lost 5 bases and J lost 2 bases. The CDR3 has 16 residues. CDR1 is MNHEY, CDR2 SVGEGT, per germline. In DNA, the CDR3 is TGTGCCAGCAGTCAAACTACAGGGGTGGGCAATCAGCCCCAGCATTTT. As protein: CASSQTTGVGNQPQHF.

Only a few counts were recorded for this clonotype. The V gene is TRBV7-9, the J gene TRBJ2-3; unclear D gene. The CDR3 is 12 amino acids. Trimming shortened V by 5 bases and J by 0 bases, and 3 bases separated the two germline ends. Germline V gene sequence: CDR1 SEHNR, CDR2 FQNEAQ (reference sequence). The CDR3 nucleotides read TGTGCCAGCAGCCCAAGCACAGATACGCAGTATTTT. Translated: CASSPSTDTQYF.

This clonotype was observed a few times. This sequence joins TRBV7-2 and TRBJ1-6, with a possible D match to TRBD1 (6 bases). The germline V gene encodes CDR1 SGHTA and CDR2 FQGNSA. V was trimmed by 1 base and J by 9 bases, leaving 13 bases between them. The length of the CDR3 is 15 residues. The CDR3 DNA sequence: TGTGCCAGCAGCTTAGACACAGGGCGGGTTTCACCCCTCCACTTT. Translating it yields CASSLDTGRVSPLHF.

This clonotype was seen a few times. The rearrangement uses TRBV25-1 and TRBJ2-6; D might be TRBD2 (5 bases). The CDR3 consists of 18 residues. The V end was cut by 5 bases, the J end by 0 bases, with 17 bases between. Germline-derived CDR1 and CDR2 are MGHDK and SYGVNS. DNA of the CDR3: TGTGCCAGCAGTTCGGACGGGAAGACGCGCTCTGGGGCCAACGTCCTGACTTTC. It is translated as CASSSDGKTRSGANVLTF.

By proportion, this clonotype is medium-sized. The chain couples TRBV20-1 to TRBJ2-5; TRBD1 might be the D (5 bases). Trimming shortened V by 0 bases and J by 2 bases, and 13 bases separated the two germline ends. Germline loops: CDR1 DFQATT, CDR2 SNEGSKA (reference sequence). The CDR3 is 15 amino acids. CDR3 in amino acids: CSARDPTQGQETQYF. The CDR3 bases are TGCAGTGCTAGAGATCCCACGCAGGGTCAAGAGACCCAGTACTTC.

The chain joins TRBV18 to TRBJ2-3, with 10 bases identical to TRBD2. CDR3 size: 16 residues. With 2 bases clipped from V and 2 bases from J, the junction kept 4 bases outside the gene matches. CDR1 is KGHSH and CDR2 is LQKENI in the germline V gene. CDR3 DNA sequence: TGTGCCAGCTCACCAATAGCGGGGGGTCCCACAGATACGCAGTATTTT. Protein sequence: CASSPIAGGPTDTQYF.

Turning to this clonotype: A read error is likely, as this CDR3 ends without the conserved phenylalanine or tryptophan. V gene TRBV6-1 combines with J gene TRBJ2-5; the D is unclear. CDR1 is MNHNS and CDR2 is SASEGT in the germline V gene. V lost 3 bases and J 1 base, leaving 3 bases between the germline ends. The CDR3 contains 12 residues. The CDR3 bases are TGTGCCAGCAGTGACACCCAAGAGACCCAGTACTTA. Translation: CASSDTQETQYL.

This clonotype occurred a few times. The CDR3: CSAQGLTNTEAFF. The CDR3 nucleotides read TGCAGTGCCCAGGGACTGACCAACACTGAAGCTTTCTTT. The gene calls are TRBV20-1 and TRBJ1-1; D is possibly TRBD1 (5 bases). V was clipped by 6 bases and J by 2 bases, with 13 bases between them. This CDR3 has 13 amino acids. Germline-derived CDR1 and CDR2 are DFQATT and SNEGSKA (reference sequence).

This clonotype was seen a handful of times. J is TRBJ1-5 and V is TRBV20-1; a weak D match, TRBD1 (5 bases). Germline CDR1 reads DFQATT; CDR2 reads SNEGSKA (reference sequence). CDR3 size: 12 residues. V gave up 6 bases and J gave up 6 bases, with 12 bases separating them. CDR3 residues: CSALGDAQPQHF. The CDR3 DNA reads TGCAGTGCCCTAGGGGATGCTCAGCCCCAGCATTTT.

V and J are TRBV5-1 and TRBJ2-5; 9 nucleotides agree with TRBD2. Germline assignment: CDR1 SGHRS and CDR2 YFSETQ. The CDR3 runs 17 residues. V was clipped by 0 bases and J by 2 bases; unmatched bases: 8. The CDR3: CASSLGLADPNQETQYF. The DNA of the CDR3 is TGCGCCAGCAGCTTGGGACTAGCGGACCCAAATCAAGAGACCCAGTACTTC.

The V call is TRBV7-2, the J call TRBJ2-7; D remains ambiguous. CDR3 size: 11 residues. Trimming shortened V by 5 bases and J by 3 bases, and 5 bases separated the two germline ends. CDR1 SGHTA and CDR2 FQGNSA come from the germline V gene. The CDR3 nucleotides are TGTGCCAGCAGCCTCTACTACGAGCAGTACTTC. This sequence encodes CASSLYYEQYF. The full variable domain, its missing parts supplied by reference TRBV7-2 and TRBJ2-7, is GAGVSQSPSNKVTEKGKDVELRCDPISGHTALYWYRQSLGQGLEFLIYFQGNSAPDKSGLPSDRFSAERTGGSVSTLTIQRTQQEDSAVYLCASSLYYEQYFGPGTRLTVT.

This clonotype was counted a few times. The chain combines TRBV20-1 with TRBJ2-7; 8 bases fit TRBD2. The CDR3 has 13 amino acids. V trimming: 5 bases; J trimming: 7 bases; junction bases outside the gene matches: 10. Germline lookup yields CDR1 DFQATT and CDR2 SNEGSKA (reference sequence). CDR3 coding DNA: TGCAGTGCTCTCCGGGGGGGGACATTTGAGCAGTACTTC. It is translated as CSALRGGTFEQYF.

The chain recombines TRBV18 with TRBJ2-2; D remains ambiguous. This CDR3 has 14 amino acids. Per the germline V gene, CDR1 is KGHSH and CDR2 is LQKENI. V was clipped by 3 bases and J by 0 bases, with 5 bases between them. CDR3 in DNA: TGTGCCAGCTCACCGACAACGAACACCGGGGAGCTGTTTTTT. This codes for CASSPTTNTGELFF.

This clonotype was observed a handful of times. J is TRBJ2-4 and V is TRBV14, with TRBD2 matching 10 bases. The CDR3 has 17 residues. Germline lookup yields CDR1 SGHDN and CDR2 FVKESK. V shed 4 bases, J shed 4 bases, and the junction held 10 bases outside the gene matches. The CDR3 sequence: CASSLAGGRGRKNIQYF. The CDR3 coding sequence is TGTGCCAGCAGCCTAGCGGGGGGCAGGGGTCGAAAAAACATTCAGTACTTC.

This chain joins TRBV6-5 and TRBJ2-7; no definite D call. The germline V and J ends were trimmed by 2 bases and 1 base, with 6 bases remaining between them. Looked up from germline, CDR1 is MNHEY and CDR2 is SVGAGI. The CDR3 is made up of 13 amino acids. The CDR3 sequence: CASSYHGSYEQYF. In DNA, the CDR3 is TGTGCCAGCAGTTACCACGGGTCCTACGAGCAGTACTTC.

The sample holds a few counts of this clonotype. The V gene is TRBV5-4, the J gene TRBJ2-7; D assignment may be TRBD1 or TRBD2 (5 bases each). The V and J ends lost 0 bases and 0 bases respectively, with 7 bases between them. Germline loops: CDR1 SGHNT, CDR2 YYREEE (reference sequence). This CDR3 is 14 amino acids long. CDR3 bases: TGTGCCAGCAGCTTGGGGGGGAGCTCCTACGAGCAGTACTTC. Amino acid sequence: CASSLGGSSYEQYF.

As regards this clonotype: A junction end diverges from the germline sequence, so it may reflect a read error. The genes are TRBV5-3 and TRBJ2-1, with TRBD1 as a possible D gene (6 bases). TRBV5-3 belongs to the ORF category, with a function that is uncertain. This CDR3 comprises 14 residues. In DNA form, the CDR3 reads TGTGCCAGCAGCTTGGGGACAAAATACAATGAGCAGTTCTTC. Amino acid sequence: CASSLGTKYNEQFF.

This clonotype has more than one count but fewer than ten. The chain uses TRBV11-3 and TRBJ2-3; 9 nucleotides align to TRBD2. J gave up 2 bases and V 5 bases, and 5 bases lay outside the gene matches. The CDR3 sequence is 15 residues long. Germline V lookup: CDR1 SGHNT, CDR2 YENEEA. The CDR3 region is CASSTTSGYTDTQYF. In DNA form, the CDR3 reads TGTGCCAGCAGCACGACTAGCGGATACACAGATACGCAGTATTTT.

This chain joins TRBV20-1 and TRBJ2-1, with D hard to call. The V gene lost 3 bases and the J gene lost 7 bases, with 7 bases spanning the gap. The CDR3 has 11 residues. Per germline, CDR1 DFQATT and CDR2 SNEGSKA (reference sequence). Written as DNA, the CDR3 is TGCAGTGCTAGTATGATGAATGAGCAGTTCTTC. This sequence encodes CSASMMNEQFF.

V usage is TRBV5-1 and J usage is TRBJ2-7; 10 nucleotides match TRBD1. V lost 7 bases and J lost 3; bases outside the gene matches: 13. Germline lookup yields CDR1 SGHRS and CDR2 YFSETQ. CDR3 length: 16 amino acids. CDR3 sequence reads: CASGVGGTGVIYEQYF. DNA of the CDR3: TGCGCCAGCGGAGTTGGGGGGACAGGGGTTATCTACGAGCAGTACTTC.

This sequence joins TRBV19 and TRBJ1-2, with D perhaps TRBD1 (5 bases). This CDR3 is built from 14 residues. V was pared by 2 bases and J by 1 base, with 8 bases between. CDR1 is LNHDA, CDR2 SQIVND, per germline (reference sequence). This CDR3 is CASSIPQGNYGYTF. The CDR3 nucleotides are TGTGCCAGTAGTATACCCCAGGGTAACTATGGCTACACCTTC.

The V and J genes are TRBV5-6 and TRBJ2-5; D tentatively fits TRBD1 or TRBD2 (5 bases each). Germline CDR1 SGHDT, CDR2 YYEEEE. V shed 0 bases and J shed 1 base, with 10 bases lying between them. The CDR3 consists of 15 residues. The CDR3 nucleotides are TGTGCCAGCAGCTTGGGAATGGGGACCCAAGAGACCCAGTACTTC. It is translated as CASSLGMGTQETQYF.

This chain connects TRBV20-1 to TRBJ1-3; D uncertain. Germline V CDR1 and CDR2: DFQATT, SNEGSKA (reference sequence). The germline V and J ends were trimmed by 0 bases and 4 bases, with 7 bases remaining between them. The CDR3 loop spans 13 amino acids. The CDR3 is CSARDPRGNTIYF. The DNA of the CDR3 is TGCAGTGCTAGAGATCCGAGAGGAAACACCATATATTTT.